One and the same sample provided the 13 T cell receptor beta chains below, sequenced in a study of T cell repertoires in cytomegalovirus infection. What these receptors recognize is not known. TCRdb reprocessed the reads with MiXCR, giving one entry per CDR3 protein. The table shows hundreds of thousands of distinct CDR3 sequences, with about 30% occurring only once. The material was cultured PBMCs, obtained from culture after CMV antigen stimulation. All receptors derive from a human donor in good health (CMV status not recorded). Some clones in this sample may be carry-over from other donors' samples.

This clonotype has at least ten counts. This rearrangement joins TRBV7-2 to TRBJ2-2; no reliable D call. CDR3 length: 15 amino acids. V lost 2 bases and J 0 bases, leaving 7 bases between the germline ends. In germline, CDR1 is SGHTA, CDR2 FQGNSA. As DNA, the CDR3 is TGTGCCAGCAGCTTACGGTCCTCGAACACCGGGGAGCTGTTTTTT. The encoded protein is CASSLRSSNTGELFF.

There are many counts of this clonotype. The CDR3 bases are TGTGCCAGCAGCTTAACGTTGGCGGGAGTTTGGGGCAATGAGCAGTTCTTC. Protein product: CASSLTLAGVWGNEQFF. The chain joins TRBV7-2 to TRBJ2-1; the match to TRBD2 covers 7 bases. Trimming took 2 bases from V and 6 from J; bases not matched to a gene: 13. Germline-derived CDR1 and CDR2 are SGHTA and FQGNSA. The CDR3 has 17 residues.

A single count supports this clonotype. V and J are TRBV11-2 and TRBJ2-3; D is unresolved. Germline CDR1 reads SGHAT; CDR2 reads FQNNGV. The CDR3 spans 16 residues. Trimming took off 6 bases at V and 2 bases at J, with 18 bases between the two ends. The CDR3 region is CASRTPGRQITDTQYF. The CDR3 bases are TGTGCCAGCAGAACCCCCGGACGCCAAATCACAGATACGCAGTATTTT. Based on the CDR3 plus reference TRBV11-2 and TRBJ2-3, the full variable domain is EAGVAQSPRYKIIEKRQSVAFWCNPISGHATLYWYQQILGQGPKLLIQFQNNGVVDDSQLPKDRFSAERLKGVDSTLKIQPAKLEDSAVYLCASRTPGRQITDTQYFGPGTRLTVL.

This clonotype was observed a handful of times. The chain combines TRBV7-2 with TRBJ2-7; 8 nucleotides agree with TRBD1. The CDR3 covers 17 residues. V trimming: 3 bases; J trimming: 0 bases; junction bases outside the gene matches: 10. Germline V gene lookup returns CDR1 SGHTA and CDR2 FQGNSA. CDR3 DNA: TGTGCCAGCAGCTTTAGGACAGGGAACCCTGGCTCCTACGAGCAGTACTTC. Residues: CASSFRTGNPGSYEQYF.

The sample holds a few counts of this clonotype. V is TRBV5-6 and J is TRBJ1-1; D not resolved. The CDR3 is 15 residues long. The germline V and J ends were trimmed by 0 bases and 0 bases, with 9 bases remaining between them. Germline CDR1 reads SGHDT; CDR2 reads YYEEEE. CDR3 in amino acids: CASSLAWRVNTEAFF. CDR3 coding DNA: TGTGCCAGCAGCTTGGCTTGGAGGGTGAACACTGAAGCTTTCTTT.

Written as DNA, the CDR3 is TGCGCCAGCAGCCAAGTGGGGGCTAGCGCGCGGGAGACCCAGTACTTC. It yields the protein CASSQVGASARETQYF. This chain uses TRBV4-1 with TRBJ2-5; tentatively, D is TRBD1 or TRBD2 (6 bases each). The V end was cut by 1 base, the J end by 5 bases, with 17 bases between. Germline loops: CDR1 MGHRA, CDR2 YSYEKL. CDR3 length equals 16 residues.

CDR3 amino acids: CASSPTSGLARELFF. The CDR3 DNA reads TGTGCCAGCAGTCCGACTAGCGGGTTAGCTCGGGAGCTGTTTTTT. The rearrangement links TRBV6-6 to TRBJ2-2, with 10 positions matching TRBD2. Germline V gene lookup returns CDR1 MNHNY and CDR2 SVGAGI (reference sequence). Trimming took 5 bases from V and 9 from J; bases not matched to a gene: 9. This CDR3 spans 15 amino acids.

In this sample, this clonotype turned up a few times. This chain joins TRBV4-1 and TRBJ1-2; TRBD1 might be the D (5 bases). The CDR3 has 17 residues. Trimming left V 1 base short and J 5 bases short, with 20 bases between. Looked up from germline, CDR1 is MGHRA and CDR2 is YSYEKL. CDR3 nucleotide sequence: TGCGCCAGCAGCCAAGTAGTCCGGGACCTTGAGAGATATGGCTACACCTTC. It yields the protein CASSQVVRDLERYGYTF.

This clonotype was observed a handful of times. CDR3 sequence reads: CASSLGWGGRADTQYF. The CDR3 nucleotides read TGTGCCAGCAGCTTAGGTTGGGGGGGGCGGGCAGATACGCAGTATTTT. The gene calls are TRBV7-2 and TRBJ2-3, with D maybe TRBD2 (7 bases). CDR3 size: 16 residues. V lost 1 base and J lost 4, with 15 bases in between. Germline assignment: CDR1 SGHTA and CDR2 FQGNSA.

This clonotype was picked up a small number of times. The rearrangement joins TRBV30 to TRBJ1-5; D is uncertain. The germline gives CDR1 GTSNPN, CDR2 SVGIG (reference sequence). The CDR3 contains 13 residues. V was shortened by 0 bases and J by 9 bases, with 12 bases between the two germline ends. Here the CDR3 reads CAWSVRVRGPQHF. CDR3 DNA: TGTGCCTGGAGTGTACGTGTGAGAGGGCCCCAGCATTTT. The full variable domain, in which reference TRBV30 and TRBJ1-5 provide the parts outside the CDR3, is SQTIHQWPATLVQPVGSPLSLECTVEGTSNPNLYWYRQAAGRGLQLLFYSVGIGQISSEVPQNLSASRPQDRQFILSSKKLLLSDSGFYLCAWSVRVRGPQHFGDGTRLSIL.

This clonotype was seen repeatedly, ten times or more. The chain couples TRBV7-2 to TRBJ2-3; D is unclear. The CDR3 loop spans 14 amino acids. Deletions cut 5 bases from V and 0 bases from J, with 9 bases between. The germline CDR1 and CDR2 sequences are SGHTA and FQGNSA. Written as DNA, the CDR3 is TGTGCCAGCAGCCTAGGGTCTAGCACAGATACGCAGTATTTT. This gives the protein CASSLGSSTDTQYF. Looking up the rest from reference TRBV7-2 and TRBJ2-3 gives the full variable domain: GAGVSQSPSNKVTEKGKDVELRCDPISGHTALYWYRQSLGQGLEFLIYFQGNSAPDKSGLPSDRFSAERTGGSVSTLTIQRTQQEDSAVYLCASSLGSSTDTQYFGPGTRLTVL.

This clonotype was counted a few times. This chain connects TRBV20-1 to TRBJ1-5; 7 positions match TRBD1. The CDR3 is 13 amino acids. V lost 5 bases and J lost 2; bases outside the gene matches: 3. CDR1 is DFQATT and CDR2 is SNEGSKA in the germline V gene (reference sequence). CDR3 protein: CSAFTGGNQPQHF. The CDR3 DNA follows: TGCAGTGCTTTTACAGGGGGCAATCAGCCCCAGCATTTT.

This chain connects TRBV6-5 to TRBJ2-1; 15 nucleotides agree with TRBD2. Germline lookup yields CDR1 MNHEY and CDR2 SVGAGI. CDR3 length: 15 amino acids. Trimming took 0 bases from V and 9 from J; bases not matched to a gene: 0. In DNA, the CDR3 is TGTGCCAGCAGTTACTCGGGACTAGCGGGGGGTGAGCAGTTCTTC. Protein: CASSYSGLAGGEQFF.